Listed below are T cell receptor beta chains from one sample, sequenced in a study of neoadjuvant anti-PD-1 for oral cavity cancer. Method: immunoSEQ multiplex PCR; TCRdb's copy keeps in-frame clones and lacks some. The sample includes over 65,000 clones, 70% to 90% of them seen just once. Sample: PBMCs, taken after nivolumab (anti-PD-1) treatment. The receptors stem from a person between 35 and 79 years old with oral cavity squamous cell carcinoma. Each CDR3 is given with its conserved first and last residue. A D gene is named only where the DNA matches it firmly. Where a row states a size, it is once, few, many or the class of an expanded clone; other rows omit it.

>NA|14|NA|TRBJ1-2|TRBV7-9
CASSLGVGDYGYTF
TGTGCCAGCAGCTTAGGGGTCGGGGACTATGGCTACACCTTC
>NA|15|NA|TRBJ1-5|TRBV19
CASMAQAGQNQPQHF
TGTGCCAGTATGGCCCAAGCAGGGCAAAATCAGCCCCAGCATTTT
>NA|11|NA|TRBJ2-1|TRBV30
CAWSVGNEQFF
TGTGCCTGGAGTGTAGGTAATGAGCAGTTCTTC
>NA|18|NA|TRBJ1-5|TRBV28
CASSSRRVGREVNQPQHF
TGTGCCAGCAGTTCCCGCCGGGTGGGCAGGGAAGTCAATCAGCCCCAGCATTTT
>NA|12|NA|TRBJ1-2|TRBV6-1
CASSEYLYGYTF
TGTGCCAGCAGTGAATATCTCTATGGCTACACCTTC
>NA|14|NA|TRBJ1-4|TRBV30
CAWSVVRHNEKLFF
TGTGCCTGGAGTGTTGTCAGGCATAATGAAAAACTGTTTTTT
>NA|13|NA|TRBJ2-1|TRBV6-5
CASSYSLAPEQFF
TGTGCCAGCAGTTACTCTCTAGCCCCTGAGCAGTTCTTC
>NA|15|NA|TRBJ2-7|TRBV6-1
CASSPDRLSAYEQYF
TGTGCCAGCAGCCCGGACCGACTTTCCGCCTACGAGCAGTACTTC
>TRBD2|16|NA|TRBJ2-1|TRBV6-1
CASSETSGNPYNEQFF
TGTGCCAGCAGTGAAACTAGCGGAAACCCTTACAATGAGCAGTTCTTC
>NA|15|NA|TRBJ2-7|TRBV6-1
CASSEAGRTAYEQYF
TGTGCCAGCAGTGAAGCGGGGAGGACGGCCTACGAGCAGTACTTC
>TRBD2|19|NA|TRBJ2-1|TRBV7-3
CASSRLTSSGRASYNEQFF
TGTGCCAGCAGCCGTCTGACCTCTAGCGGGAGGGCCTCCTACAATGAGCAGTTCTTC
>TRBD1|13|NA|TRBJ1-1|TRBV5-1
CASSLETGGGAFF
TGCGCCAGCAGCTTGGAGACAGGGGGAGGAGCTTTCTTT
>NA|16|NA|TRBJ2-2|TRBV19
CASSIPLGTGGGELFF
TGTGCCAGTAGTATCCCACTCGGAACCGGGGGCGGGGAGCTGTTTTTT
>TRBD2|16|NA|TRBJ2-1|TRBV6-1
CASSEVGGRPYNEQFF
TGTGCCAGCAGTGAAGTGGGCGGGAGACCCTACAATGAGCAGTTCTTC
>NA|15|NA|TRBJ2-7|TRBV9
CASSPEVTGSSEQYF
TGTGCCAGCAGCCCAGAGGTTACAGGGAGTAGCGAGCAGTACTTC
>NA|16|once|TRBJ1-1|TRBV15
CATSPAGGRVNTEAFF
TGTGCCACCAGCCCTGCCGGGGGGCGAGTGAACACTGAAGCTTTCTTT
>NA|14|NA|TRBJ2-1|TRBV19
CASSIDGHYNEQFF
TGTGCCAGTAGTATAGACGGGCACTACAATGAGCAGTTCTTC
>NA|13|NA|TRBJ2-7|TRBV2
CASKADGTYEQYF
TGTGCCAGCAAAGCCGACGGGACCTACGAGCAGTACTTC
>NA|12|once|TRBJ1-1|TRBV6-1
CASGDPVAQAFF
TGTGCCAGCGGGGACCCCGTGGCTCAAGCTTTCTTT
>NA|16|NA|TRBJ2-7|TRBV2
CASSLPQDKNSYEQYF
TGTGCCAGCAGCCTCCCCCAGGACAAAAACTCCTACGAGCAGTACTTC
>TRBD2|15|NA|TRBJ2-3|TRBV30
CAWSGSGRMTDTQYF
TGTGCCTGGAGTGGAAGCGGGAGAATGACAGATACGCAGTATTTT
>TRBD2|14|NA|TRBJ2-7|TRBV5-4
CASNLAGGWDEQYF
TGTGCCAGCAACTTAGCGGGAGGATGGGACGAGCAGTACTTC
>TRBD1|16|NA|TRBJ1-1|TRBV6-5
CASSYTNRGRNTEAFF
TGTGCCAGCAGTTACACCAACAGGGGGCGAAACACTGAAGCTTTCTTT
>NA|14|NA|TRBJ2-5|TRBV10-3
CAISEGATQETQYF
TGTGCCATCAGTGAGGGCGCCACCCAAGAGACCCAGTACTTC
>NA|14|few|TRBJ2-3|TRBV6-6
CASRGAPSTDTQYF
TGTGCCAGCCGGGGGGCACCAAGCACAGATACGCAGTATTTT
>NA|13|NA|TRBJ2-7|TRBV19
CASGTGRDHEQYF
TGTGCCAGCGGTACGGGCAGGGACCACGAGCAGTACTTC
>TRBD2|15|few|TRBJ2-3|TRBV10-3
CAISEPAGVTDTQYF
TGTGCCATCAGTGAGCCCGCGGGAGTAACAGATACGCAGTATTTT
>TRBD2|18|NA|TRBJ2-4|TRBV19
CASSIDLSSGPAKNIQYF
TGTGCCAGTAGTATAGATTTGTCTAGCGGTCCAGCCAAAAACATTCAGTACTTC
>TRBD1|14|NA|TRBJ2-1|TRBV11-2
CASSLRTGNNEQFF
TGTGCCAGCAGCCTAAGGACAGGGAACAATGAGCAGTTCTTC
>NA|12|NA|TRBJ1-1|TRBV7-9
CASSLEGPEAFF
TGTGCCAGCAGCTTAGAGGGGCCTGAAGCTTTCTTT
>NA|12|NA|TRBJ2-1|TRBV2
CASSQSNNEQFF
TGTGCCAGCAGCCAGTCTAACAATGAGCAGTTCTTC
>TRBD1|14|NA|TRBJ1-4|TRBV6-5
CASSKTGEAEKLFF
TGTGCCAGCAGTAAGACAGGGGAGGCTGAAAAACTGTTTTTT
>NA|12|NA|TRBJ2-7|TRBV2
CASKPNHYEQYF
TGTGCCAGCAAGCCAAACCACTACGAGCAGTACTTC
>NA|13|NA|TRBJ2-3|TRBV10-3
CAIMAQLTDTQYF
TGTGCCATCATGGCTCAGCTAACAGATACGCAGTATTTT
>NA|14|NA|TRBJ1-5|TRBV7-8
CASSSGGSNQPQHF
TGTGCCAGCAGTTCCGGTGGGAGCAATCAGCCCCAGCATTTT
>NA|15|NA|TRBJ2-5|TRBV9
CASSDQGQGRETQYF
TGTGCCAGCAGCGACCAGGGCCAAGGACGGGAGACCCAGTACTTC
>NA|13|NA|TRBJ2-3|TRBV2
CASSERETDTQYF
TGTGCCAGCAGTGAGCGGGAAACAGATACGCAGTATTTT